The next 32 T cell receptor beta chains were all read from a single sample in a study of T cell repertoires in cytomegalovirus infection. TCRdb analysed the reads with MiXCR anew, one entry per CDR3 protein. The data show about 920,000 distinct CDR3 sequences, 31% seen once. The antigens of these receptors remain unknown. The source material was cultured CD8+ T cells from PBMCs, sampled from culture after CMV antigen stimulation. These receptors were taken from a human donor in good health (CMV status not recorded). Some clones in this sample may be carry-over from other donors' samples.

The chain links TRBV3-1 to TRBJ2-7; a possible D gene is TRBD2 (5 bases). The length of the CDR3 is 15 residues. The germline V and J ends were trimmed by 1 base and 1 base, with 11 bases remaining between them. Germline loops: CDR1 LGHDT, CDR2 YNNKEL (reference sequence). The chain's CDR3 is CASSQGVGVSYEQYF. CDR3 DNA sequence: TGTGCCAGCAGCCAAGGCGTCGGGGTTTCCTACGAGCAGTACTTC.

This clonotype appeared a few times. The chain combines TRBV18 with TRBJ1-1, with D unresolved. From germline, CDR1 is KGHSH and CDR2 LQKENI. This CDR3 contains 14 residues. The germline V and J ends were trimmed by 3 bases and 0 bases, with 8 bases remaining between them. Here the CDR3 reads CASSPGNMNTEAFF. CDR3 sequence (DNA): TGTGCCAGCTCACCCGGGAACATGAACACTGAAGCTTTCTTT. The full variable domain, rest sourced from reference TRBV18 and TRBJ1-1, is NAGVMQNPRHLVRRRGQEARLRCSPMKGHSHVYWYRQLPEEGLKFMVYLQKENIIDESGMPKERFSAEFPKEGPSILRIQQVVRGDSAAYFCASSPGNMNTEAFFGQGTRLTVV.

This clonotype has only a few counts. The rearrangement links TRBV4-2 to TRBJ2-4; D not resolved. Germline-derived CDR1 and CDR2 are LGHNA and YNFKEQ. Trimming removed 1 base at V and 0 bases at J, with 7 bases between. The CDR3 runs 15 residues. As DNA, the CDR3 is TGTGCCAGCAGCCAAGGTCCCTTAGCCAAAAACATTCAGTACTTC. Protein: CASSQGPLAKNIQYF.

This chain links TRBV7-9 with TRBJ2-7; tentative D call: TRBD2 (5 bases). Germline lookup yields CDR1 SEHNR and CDR2 FQNEAQ (reference sequence). V lost 5 bases and J 0 bases, leaving 14 bases between the germline ends. The CDR3 length is 15 residues. The CDR3 loop is CASSPDLTSSYEQYV. The CDR3 DNA sequence: TGTGCCAGCAGCCCGGACTTGACCAGCTCCTACGAGCAGTACGTC.

The chain employs TRBV24-1 and TRBJ2-1; the D gene could be TRBD1 or TRBD2 (6 bases each). This CDR3 has 14 residues. Trimming shortened V by 4 bases and J by 5 bases, and 11 bases separated the two germline ends. The germline V gene has CDR1 KGHDR and CDR2 SFDVKD. The DNA for the CDR3 is TGTGCCACCAGTGACCTGGGGGGCGACAATGAGCAGTTCTTC. Translating it yields CATSDLGGDNEQFF.

This clonotype was detected only a few times. The chain has TRBV4-1 and TRBJ2-3, with D unclear. Germline V lookup: CDR1 MGHRA, CDR2 YSYEKL. Trimming cost V 0 bases and J 0 bases, with 10 bases left between them. The CDR3 sequence is 16 residues long. CDR3 in DNA: TGCGCCAGCAGCCAAGAACGCAGCCTTAGCACAGATACGCAGTATTTT. This gives the protein CASSQERSLSTDTQYF.

This clonotype was seen ten or more times. This chain uses TRBV7-8 with TRBJ1-5; 7 nucleotides agree with TRBD1. The J segment lost 4 bases and the V segment lost 2 bases, leaving 5 bases of the junction unmatched. CDR1 is SGHVS, CDR2 FQNEAQ, per germline. This CDR3 comprises 15 residues. CDR3 sequence: CASSLRGTANQPQHF. The CDR3 DNA follows: TGTGCCAGCAGCTTAAGGGGGACAGCGAATCAGCCCCAGCATTTT.

The V and J genes are TRBV6-1 and TRBJ2-4; 9 nucleotides agree with TRBD1. The CDR3 extends over 16 amino acids. Looked up from germline, CDR1 is MNHNS and CDR2 is SASEGT. Losses at the gene ends were 6 bases for V and 0 bases for J; bases not matched to a gene: 6. The CDR3 region is CASRTPGQGAKNIQYF. CDR3 nucleotides: TGTGCCAGCAGGACTCCGGGACAGGGAGCCAAAAACATTCAGTACTTC.

This clonotype appeared a few times. V usage is TRBV6-2 or TRBV6-3 and J usage is TRBJ2-3, with 7 bases lining up with TRBD1. The length of the CDR3 is 14 residues. CDR1 and CDR2 (germline): MNHEY, SVGEGT. V lost 7 bases, J lost 2 bases, and 6 bases stayed unmatched. The DNA for the CDR3 is TGTGCCAGCACCGGGACAGAGATCACAGATACGCAGTATTTT. This translates into CASTGTEITDTQYF.

In this sample, this clonotype turned up a few times. The chain links TRBV7-8 to TRBJ2-6, with D possibly called TRBD1 or TRBD2 (5 bases each). Per the germline V gene, CDR1 is SGHVS and CDR2 is FQNEAQ. This CDR3 has 15 amino acids. With 7 bases removed from V and 0 bases from J, the gap between germline ends came to 10 bases. The CDR3, as DNA: TGTGCCAGCAACTGGGACGGCTCTGGGGCCAACGTCCTGACTTTC. It specifies CASNWDGSGANVLTF.

The rearrangement links TRBV6-2 or TRBV6-3 to TRBJ2-4; 9 nucleotides line up with TRBD2. The CDR3 totals 16 residues. The germline V gene has CDR1 MNHEY and CDR2 SVGEGT. Trimming removed 6 bases from V and 4 bases from J; junction bases left unmatched: 10. CDR3 sequence (DNA): TGTGCCAGCAGCCCCCGGACTAGCGTCGAAAAAAACATTCAGTACTTC. Protein product: CASSPRTSVEKNIQYF.

This clonotype turned up a few times. The genes are TRBV6-6 and TRBJ2-1, with D possibly matching TRBD1 (5 bases). The V gene's germline CDR1 is MNHNY and CDR2 SVGAGI (reference sequence). Trimming took 2 bases from V and 7 from J, leaving 9 bases between them. This CDR3 is built from 13 residues. The CDR3 DNA follows: TGTGCCAGCAGTTACGGGGCGATTAATGAGCAGTTCTTC. Protein product: CASSYGAINEQFF.

This chain uses TRBV27 with TRBJ2-5, with TRBD2 matching 8 bases. The CDR3 extends over 13 amino acids. Trimming removed 5 bases from V and 9 bases from J; junction bases left unmatched: 8. Germline V gene lookup returns CDR1 MNHEY and CDR2 SMNVEV (reference sequence). The CDR3 here is CASSLAGGKAQYF. The CDR3 DNA is TGTGCCAGCAGTCTTGCGGGAGGAAAGGCCCAGTACTTC.

The chain joins TRBV19 to TRBJ1-1; D remains unclear. Germline V gene lookup returns CDR1 LNHDA and CDR2 SQIVND (reference sequence). This CDR3 contains 14 residues. Trimming took 10 bases from V and 2 from J, leaving 17 bases between them. CDR3 sequence reads: CATGWGEGNTEAFF. CDR3 DNA: TGTGCCACCGGCTGGGGTGAGGGCAACACTGAAGCTTTCTTT.

The rearrangement joins TRBV12-3 or TRBV12-4 to TRBJ1-5, with D uncertain. This CDR3 has 13 residues. V dropped 4 bases and J dropped 5 bases, with 9 bases sitting between them. In nucleotides, the CDR3 is TGTGCCAGCAGTTCGGCTGCTGATCAGCCCCAGCATTTT. This encodes CASSSAADQPQHF.

The genes are TRBV9 and TRBJ2-4; 9 bases match TRBD1. Per germline, CDR1 SGDLS and CDR2 YYNGEE. CDR3 length equals 15 residues. Trimming at V came to 4 bases and at J to 6 bases, leaving 8 bases not matched to a gene. The CDR3 sequence: CASSSYQDRGNIQYF. As DNA, the CDR3 is TGTGCCAGCAGCAGCTACCAGGACAGGGGAAACATTCAGTACTTC.

The chain's CDR3 is CASSQDRDTNQPQHF. In DNA, the CDR3 is TGCGCCAGCAGCCAAGATAGGGACACCAATCAGCCCCAGCATTTT. V usage is TRBV4-1 and J usage is TRBJ1-5; possible D gene TRBD1, 6 bases. The CDR3 spans 15 residues. The germline V gene encodes CDR1 MGHRA and CDR2 YSYEKL. The ends were cut back, 0 bases at V and 3 bases at J, with 9 bases in the middle.

This clonotype has just a few counts. The chain links TRBV15 to TRBJ2-7, with D tentatively TRBD2 (5 bases). Germline V lookup: CDR1 LNHNV, CDR2 YYDKDF (reference sequence). Trimming stripped 5 bases from V and 3 bases from J, with 17 bases between. The length of the CDR3 is 15 residues. The CDR3 DNA reads TGTGCCACCAGCGGCCGGGATTTAGGGCACTACGAGCAGTACTTC. Amino acids: CATSGRDLGHYEQYF. Drawing the rest from reference TRBV15 and TRBJ2-7, the complete variable domain is DAMVIQNPRYQVTQFGKPVTLSCSQTLNHNVMYWYQQKSSQAPKLLFHYYDKDFNNEADTPDNFQSRRPNTSFCFLDIRSPGLGDTAMYLCATSGRDLGHYEQYFGPGTRLTVT.

In its sample, this clonotype was seen many times. The chain's CDR3 is CASSRPAGDTGELFF. CDR3 sequence (DNA): TGTGCCAGCAGTCGTCCGGCGGGGGACACCGGGGAGCTGTTTTTT. The chain recombines TRBV12-3 or TRBV12-4 with TRBJ2-2, with TRBD2 matching over 7 bases. The CDR3 totals 15 residues. Germline trimming cut 5 bases from V and 3 bases from J; bases unmatched to any gene: 6.

This clonotype was seen at least ten times. The V and J genes are TRBV7-6 and TRBJ2-7; D is possibly TRBD1 (6 bases). Trimming shortened V by 3 bases and J by 6 bases, and 12 bases separated the two germline ends. This CDR3 contains 13 residues. CDR1 is SGHVS and CDR2 is FNYEAQ in the germline V gene. The CDR3, as DNA: TGTGCCAGCAGCTTCCAACAGGGTGCCGAGCAGTACGTC. Its protein is CASSFQQGAEQYV.

This clonotype was detected only a few times. CDR3 protein: CASSLRVGDSPLHF. CDR3 nucleotides: TGTGCCAGCAGCTTAAGGGTGGGAGATTCACCCCTCCACTTT. The rearrangement uses TRBV7-9 and TRBJ1-6, with no clear D. The CDR3 covers 14 residues. CDR1 and CDR2 (germline): SEHNR, FQNEAQ (reference sequence). V shed 2 bases and J shed 8 bases, with 10 bases lying between them.

There are a few counts of this clonotype. The gene calls are TRBV28 and TRBJ2-5, with D unclear. The V gene lost 2 bases and the J gene lost 8 bases, with 18 bases spanning the gap. The CDR3 has 15 amino acids. Germline V lookup: CDR1 MDHEN, CDR2 SYDVKM. CDR3 sequence: CASSLDRPSGFTQYF. CDR3 nucleotide sequence: TGTGCCAGCAGTTTAGATCGGCCCAGTGGGTTTACCCAGTACTTC.

This clonotype was found a few times. J is TRBJ2-7 and V is TRBV7-6; no reliable D call. The germline V and J ends were trimmed by 6 bases and 4 bases, with 10 bases remaining between them. CDR1 and CDR2 from the germline V gene are SGHVS and FNYEAQ. The CDR3 contains 12 residues. Written as DNA, the CDR3 is TGTGCCAGCAGTGAAGGGATTTACGAGCAGTACTTC. Its protein product is CASSEGIYEQYF.

This chain links TRBV9 with TRBJ2-7; D not certain. The length of the CDR3 is 14 residues. V gave up 3 bases and J gave up 0 bases, with 10 bases separating them. In germline, CDR1 is SGDLS, CDR2 YYNGEE. DNA for the CDR3: TGTGCCAGCAGCGAGGAGTCCCGCTCCTACGAGCAGTACTTC. Protein sequence: CASSEESRSYEQYF.

This clonotype was seen ten or more times. The CDR3 region is CASSLGQEETQYF. CDR3 bases: TGTGCCAGCAGCCTCGGACAGGAAGAGACCCAGTACTTC. The chain carries TRBV28 and TRBJ2-5; 7 nucleotides agree with TRBD1. Germline lookup yields CDR1 MDHEN and CDR2 SYDVKM. The CDR3 is 13 amino acids. The J segment lost 3 bases and the V segment lost 6 bases, leaving 4 bases of the junction unmatched.

The chain is built from TRBV7-9 and TRBJ1-5; perhaps TRBD1 as D (5 bases). The CDR3 has 11 amino acids. Trimming took 5 bases from V and 11 from J, leaving 10 bases between them. CDR1 is SEHNR and CDR2 is FQNEAQ in the germline V gene (reference sequence). CDR3 sequence reads: CASSAGGSQHF. CDR3 bases: TGTGCCAGCAGCGCCGGGGGATCCCAGCATTTT.

This clonotype has ten or more counts. The chain is built from TRBV6-6 and TRBJ1-1; D unresolved. The CDR3 loop spans 14 amino acids. The germline gives CDR1 MNHNY, CDR2 SVGAGI (reference sequence). V lost 0 bases and J lost 6, with 11 bases in between. The CDR3 DNA reads as TGTGCCAGCAGTTACTCGAGCCAGGCCCCTGAAGCTTTCTTT. It yields the protein CASSYSSQAPEAFF.

The V and J genes are TRBV24-1 and TRBJ2-1, with D possibly matching TRBD1 (6 bases). V was trimmed by 5 bases and J by 3 bases, leaving 7 bases between them. Looked up from germline, CDR1 is KGHDR and CDR2 is SFDVKD. This CDR3 region has 13 residues. The CDR3: CATSVDSYNEQFF. CDR3 coding DNA: TGTGCCACCAGTGTGGACAGCTACAATGAGCAGTTCTTC.

The rearrangement uses TRBV18 and TRBJ1-4, with a possible D match to TRBD1 (5 bases). This CDR3 region has 15 residues. V was trimmed by 3 bases and J by 5 bases, leaving 13 bases between them. Germline V gene data show CDR1 as KGHSH and CDR2 as LQKENI. The CDR3 spells CASSPERAGNEKLFF. In DNA, the CDR3 is TGTGCCAGCTCACCGGAGAGGGCAGGGAATGAAAAACTGTTTTTT. Drawing the rest from reference TRBV18 and TRBJ1-4, the complete variable domain is NAGVMQNPRHLVRRRGQEARLRCSPMKGHSHVYWYRQLPEEGLKFMVYLQKENIIDESGMPKERFSAEFPKEGPSILRIQQVVRGDSAAYFCASSPERAGNEKLFFGSGTQLSVL.

This chain joins TRBV18 and TRBJ1-1; possibly TRBD1 for D (6 bases). Per the germline V gene, CDR1 is KGHSH and CDR2 is LQKENI. V dropped 0 bases and J dropped 2 bases, with 10 bases sitting between them. This CDR3 region has 15 residues. The CDR3 nucleotides are TGTGCCAGCTCACCACCGGACAGCGTTAACACTGAAGCTTTCTTT. Translating gives CASSPPDSVNTEAFF.

This clonotype was found a few times. The chain uses TRBV2 and TRBJ2-6, with 7 positions matching TRBD1. This CDR3 is built from 13 residues. Per the germline V gene, CDR1 is SNHLY and CDR2 is FYNNEI. V was clipped by 8 bases and J by 2 bases; unmatched bases: 0. CDR3 nucleotide sequence: TGTGCCAGCGGGACAGCTGGGGCCAACGTCCTGACTTTC. Amino acid sequence: CASGTAGANVLTF.

The chain carries TRBV7-6 and TRBJ2-5; D possibly corresponds to TRBD1 (6 bases). The CDR3 runs to 16 residues. Deletions cut 0 bases from V and 4 bases from J, with 15 bases between. Per the germline V gene, CDR1 is SGHVS and CDR2 is FNYEAQ. CDR3: CASSLAPTGWGETQYF. The CDR3 nucleotides are TGTGCCAGCAGCTTAGCCCCCACAGGGTGGGGAGAGACCCAGTACTTC.